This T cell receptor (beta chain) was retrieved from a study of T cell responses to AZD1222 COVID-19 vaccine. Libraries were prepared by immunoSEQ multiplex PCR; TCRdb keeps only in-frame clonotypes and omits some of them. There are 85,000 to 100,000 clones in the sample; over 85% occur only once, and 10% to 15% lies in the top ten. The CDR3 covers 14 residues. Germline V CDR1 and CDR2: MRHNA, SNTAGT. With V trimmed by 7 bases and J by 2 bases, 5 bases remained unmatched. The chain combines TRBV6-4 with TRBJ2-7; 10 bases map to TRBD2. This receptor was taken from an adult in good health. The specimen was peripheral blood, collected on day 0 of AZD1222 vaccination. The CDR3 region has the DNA TGTGCCAGCAAGCAGACTAGCGGGCCCTACGAGCAGTACTTC. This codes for CASKQTSGPYEQYF.